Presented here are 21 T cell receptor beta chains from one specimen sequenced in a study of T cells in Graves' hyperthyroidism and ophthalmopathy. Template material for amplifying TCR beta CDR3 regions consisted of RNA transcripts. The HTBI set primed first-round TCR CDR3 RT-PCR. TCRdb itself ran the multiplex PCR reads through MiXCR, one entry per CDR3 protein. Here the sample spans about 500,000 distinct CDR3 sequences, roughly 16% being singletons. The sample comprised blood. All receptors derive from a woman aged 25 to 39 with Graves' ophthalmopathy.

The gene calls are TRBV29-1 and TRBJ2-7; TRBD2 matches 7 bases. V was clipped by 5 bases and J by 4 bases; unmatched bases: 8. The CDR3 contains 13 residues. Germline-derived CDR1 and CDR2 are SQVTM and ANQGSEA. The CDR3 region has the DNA TGCAGCGTTTTTAGCGGGCTCGAATACGAGCAGTACTTC. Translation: CSVFSGLEYEQYF.

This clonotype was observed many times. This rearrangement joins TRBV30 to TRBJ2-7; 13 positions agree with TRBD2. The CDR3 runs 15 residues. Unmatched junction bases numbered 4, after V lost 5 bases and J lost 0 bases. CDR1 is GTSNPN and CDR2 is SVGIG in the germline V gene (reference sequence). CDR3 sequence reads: CAWGLAGAHSYEQYF. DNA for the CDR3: TGTGCCTGGGGACTAGCGGGAGCCCACTCCTACGAGCAGTACTTC. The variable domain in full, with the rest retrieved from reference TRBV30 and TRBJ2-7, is SQTIHQWPATLVQPVGSPLSLECTVEGTSNPNLYWYRQAAGRGLQLLFYSVGIGQISSEVPQNLSASRPQDRQFILSSKKLLLSDSGFYLCAWGLAGAHSYEQYFGPGTRLTVT.

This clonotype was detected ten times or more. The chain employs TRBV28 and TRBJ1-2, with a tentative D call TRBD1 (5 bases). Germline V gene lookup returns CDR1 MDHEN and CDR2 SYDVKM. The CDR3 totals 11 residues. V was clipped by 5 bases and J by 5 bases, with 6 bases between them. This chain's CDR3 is CASSDRYGYTF. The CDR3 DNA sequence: TGTGCCAGCAGTGACAGATATGGCTACACCTTC.

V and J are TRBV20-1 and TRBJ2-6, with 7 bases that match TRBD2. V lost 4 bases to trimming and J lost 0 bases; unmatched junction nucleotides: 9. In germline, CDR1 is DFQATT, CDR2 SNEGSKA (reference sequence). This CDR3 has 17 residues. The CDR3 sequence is CSAKWAGTISGANVLTF. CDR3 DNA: TGCAGTGCTAAATGGGCGGGGACTATCTCTGGGGCCAACGTCCTGACTTTC.

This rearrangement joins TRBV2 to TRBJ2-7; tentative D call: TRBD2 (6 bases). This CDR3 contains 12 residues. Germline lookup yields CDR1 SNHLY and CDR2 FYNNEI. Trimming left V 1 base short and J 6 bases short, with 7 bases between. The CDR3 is CASSEEGGEQYF. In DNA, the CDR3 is TGTGCCAGCAGTGAAGAGGGAGGCGAGCAGTACTTC.

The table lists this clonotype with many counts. CDR3 coding DNA: TGTGCCAGCACCCATTCCGGGGAGCTGTTTTTT. Encoded protein: CASTHSGELFF. The chain joins TRBV12-3 or TRBV12-4 to TRBJ2-2; D unresolved. V lost 7 bases to trimming and J lost 6 bases, with 6 bases between them. The length of the CDR3 is 11 residues.

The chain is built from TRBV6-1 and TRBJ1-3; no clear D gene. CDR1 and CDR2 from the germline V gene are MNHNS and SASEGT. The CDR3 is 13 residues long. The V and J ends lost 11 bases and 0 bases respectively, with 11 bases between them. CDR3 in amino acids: CAVTPSSGNTIYF. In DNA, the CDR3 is TGTGCCGTAACCCCGAGCTCTGGAAACACCATATATTTT.

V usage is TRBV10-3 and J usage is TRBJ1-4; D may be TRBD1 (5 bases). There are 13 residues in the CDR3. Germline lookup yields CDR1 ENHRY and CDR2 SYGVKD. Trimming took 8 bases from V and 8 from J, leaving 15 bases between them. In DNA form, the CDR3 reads TGTGCCATCGCGGGGGAGTTGGAGGAAAAACTGTTTTTT. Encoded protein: CAIAGELEEKLFF.

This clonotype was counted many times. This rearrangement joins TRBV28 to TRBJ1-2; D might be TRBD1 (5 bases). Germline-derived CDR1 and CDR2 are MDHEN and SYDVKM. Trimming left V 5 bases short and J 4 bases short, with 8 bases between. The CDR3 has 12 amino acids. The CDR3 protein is CASSLQGYGYTF. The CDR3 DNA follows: TGTGCCAGCAGTCTGCAGGGCTATGGCTACACCTTC.

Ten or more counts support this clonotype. The CDR3 nucleotides are TGCGCCAGCAATTCTTTTCAGGCCGAGGGCACAGATACGCAGTATTTT. Translation: CASNSFQAEGTDTQYF. The V gene is TRBV5-1, the J gene TRBJ2-3, with D unclear. Per germline, CDR1 SGHRS and CDR2 YFSETQ. This CDR3 contains 16 residues. The V gene lost 6 bases and the J gene lost 1 base, with 18 bases spanning the gap. Complete variable domain (other parts from reference TRBV5-1 and TRBJ2-3): KAGVTQTPRYLIKTRGQQVTLSCSPISGHRSVSWYQQTPGQGLQFLFEYFSETQRNKGNFPGRFSGRQFSNSRSEMNVSTLELGDSALYLCASNSFQAEGTDTQYFGPGTRLTVL.

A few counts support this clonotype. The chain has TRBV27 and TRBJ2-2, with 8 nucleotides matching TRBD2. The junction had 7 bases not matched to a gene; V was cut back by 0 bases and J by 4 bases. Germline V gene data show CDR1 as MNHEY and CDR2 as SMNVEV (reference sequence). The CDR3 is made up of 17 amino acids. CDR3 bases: TGTGCCAGCAGTTTATCCCTACAGCGGGAGACCACCGGGGAGCTGTTTTTT. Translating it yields CASSLSLQRETTGELFF.

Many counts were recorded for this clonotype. The CDR3 loop reads CASGALVSEQYF. CDR3 coding DNA: TGTGCCAGCGGGGCTCTAGTCAGTGAGCAGTACTTC. This chain connects TRBV28 to TRBJ2-7; D may be TRBD1 (5 bases). Trimming took off 8 bases at V and 7 bases at J, with 15 bases between the two ends. The CDR3 loop spans 12 amino acids. CDR1 and CDR2 from the germline V gene are MDHEN and SYDVKM.

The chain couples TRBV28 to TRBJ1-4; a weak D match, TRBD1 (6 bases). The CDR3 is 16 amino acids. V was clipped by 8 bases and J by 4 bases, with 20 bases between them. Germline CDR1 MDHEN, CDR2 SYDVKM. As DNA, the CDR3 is TGTGCCAGCTCCTTTACTGAGGACAGACTTAATGAAAAACTGTTTTTT. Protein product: CASSFTEDRLNEKLFF.

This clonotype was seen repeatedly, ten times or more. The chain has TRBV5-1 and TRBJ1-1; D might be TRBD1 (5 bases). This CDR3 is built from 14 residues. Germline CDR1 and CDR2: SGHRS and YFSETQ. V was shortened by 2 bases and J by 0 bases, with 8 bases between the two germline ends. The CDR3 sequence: CASSLQVMNTEAFF. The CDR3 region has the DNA TGCGCCAGCAGCTTACAGGTTATGAACACTGAAGCTTTCTTT.

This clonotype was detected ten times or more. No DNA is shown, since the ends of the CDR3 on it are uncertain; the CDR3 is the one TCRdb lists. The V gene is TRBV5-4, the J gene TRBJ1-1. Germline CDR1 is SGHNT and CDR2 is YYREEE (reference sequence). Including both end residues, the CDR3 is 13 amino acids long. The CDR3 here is CASSSSSNTEAFF.

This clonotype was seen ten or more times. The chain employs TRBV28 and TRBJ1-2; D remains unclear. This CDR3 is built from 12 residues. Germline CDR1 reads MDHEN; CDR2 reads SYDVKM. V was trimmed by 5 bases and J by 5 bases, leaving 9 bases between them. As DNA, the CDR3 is TGTGCCAGCAGTGGACTTGTATATGGCTACACCTTC. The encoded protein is CASSGLVYGYTF.

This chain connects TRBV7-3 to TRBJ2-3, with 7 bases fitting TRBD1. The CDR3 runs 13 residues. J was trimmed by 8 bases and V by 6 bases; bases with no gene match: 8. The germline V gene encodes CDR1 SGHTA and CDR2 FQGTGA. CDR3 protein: CASSRQGSGTQYF. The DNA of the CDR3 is TGTGCCAGCAGTAGACAGGGTTCTGGTACGCAGTATTTT.

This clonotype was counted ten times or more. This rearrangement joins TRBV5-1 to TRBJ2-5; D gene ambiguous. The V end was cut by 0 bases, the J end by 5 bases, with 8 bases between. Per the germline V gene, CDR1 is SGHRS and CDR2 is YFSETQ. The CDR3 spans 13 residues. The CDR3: CASSLGILETQYF. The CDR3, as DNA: TGCGCCAGCAGCTTGGGTATTCTGGAGACCCAGTACTTC.

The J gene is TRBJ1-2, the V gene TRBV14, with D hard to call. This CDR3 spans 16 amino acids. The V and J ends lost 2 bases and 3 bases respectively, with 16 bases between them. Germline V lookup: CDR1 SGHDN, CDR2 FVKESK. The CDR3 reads CASSQPEAIYYYGYTF. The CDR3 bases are TGTGCCAGCAGCCAACCCGAGGCCATTTACTACTATGGCTACACCTTC.

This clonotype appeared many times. CDR3 residues: CASLTSGAYNEQFF. The CDR3, as DNA: TGTGCCAGCCTGACTAGCGGGGCATACAATGAGCAGTTCTTC. The chain combines TRBV6-2 or TRBV6-3 with TRBJ2-1; 11 positions match TRBD2. The V gene end was trimmed by 8 bases and the J gene end by 4 bases; junction bases not matched to a gene: 4. Germline lookup yields CDR1 MNHEY and CDR2 SVGEGT. The CDR3 runs to 14 residues.

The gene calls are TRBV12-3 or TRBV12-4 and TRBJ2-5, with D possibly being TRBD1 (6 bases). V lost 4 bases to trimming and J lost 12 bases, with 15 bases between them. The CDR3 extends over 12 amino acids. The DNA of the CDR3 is TGTGCCAGCAGTTATGGGACACGAGGGGAGTACTTC. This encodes CASSYGTRGEYF.